Listed below are T cell receptor beta chains from one sample, sequenced in a study of cytomegalovirus exposure and HLA in healthy donors. This table comes from immunoSEQ multiplex PCR, and its TCRdb copy is limited to in-frame clones, with some not included. The sample lists under 400,000 clones, roughly 88% occurring once. Sequenced sample: PBMCs. Every receptor here comes from a woman aged 18-29 years in good health and CMV-seronegative. The CDR3 runs from the conserved cysteine through the conserved F or W. A D gene is named only where the DNA matches it firmly. For some rows the clone size is stated as once, few or many, or as a class when expanded; others skip it.

d_gene: TRBD2; j_gene: TRBJ2-2; v_gene: TRBV27; abundance: .; len: 17; CDR3aa: CASRPWIAGVNTGELFF; CDR3nt: TGTGCCAGCAGGCCTTGGATAGCGGGAGTCAACACCGGGGAGCTGTTTTTT
d_gene: TRBD1; j_gene: TRBJ2-1; v_gene: TRBV5-4; abundance: .; len: 15; CDR3aa: CASSAGQGEANEQFF; CDR3nt: TGTGCCAGCAGCGCGGGACAGGGGGAAGCGAATGAGCAGTTCTTC
d_gene: .; j_gene: TRBJ2-2; v_gene: TRBV5-1; abundance: .; len: 17; CDR3aa: CASSQPKGGPDTGELFF; CDR3nt: TGCGCCAGCAGCCAACCTAAGGGGGGGCCGGACACCGGGGAGCTGTTTTTT
d_gene: .; j_gene: TRBJ1-4; v_gene: TRBV5-6; abundance: once; len: 14; CDR3aa: CASSPTDRNEKLFF; CDR3nt: TGTGCCAGCAGCCCGACAGATAGGAATGAAAAACTGTTTTTT
d_gene: TRBD2; j_gene: TRBJ2-7; v_gene: TRBV5-6; abundance: .; len: 13; CDR3aa: CASSFRQRGWQYF; CDR3nt: TGTGCCAGCAGCTTTCGGCAGCGGGGGTGGCAGTACTTC
d_gene: .; j_gene: TRBJ1-2; v_gene: TRBV19; abundance: .; len: 13; CDR3aa: CASSMGRVAGYTF; CDR3nt: TGTGCCAGTAGTATGGGGAGGGTAGCTGGCTACACCTTC
d_gene: .; j_gene: TRBJ2-3; v_gene: TRBV19; abundance: .; len: 18; CDR3aa: CASSILPLGAGSTDTQYF; CDR3nt: TGTGCCAGTAGTATACTACCTCTCGGGGCGGGAAGCACAGATACGCAGTATTTT
d_gene: .; j_gene: TRBJ2-4; v_gene: TRBV19; abundance: .; len: 15; CDR3aa: CASKSLGGAKNIQYF; CDR3nt: TGTGCCAGTAAGAGTCTCGGAGGGGCCAAAAACATTCAGTACTTC
d_gene: TRBD2; j_gene: TRBJ2-5; v_gene: TRBV10-2; abundance: .; len: 17; CDR3aa: CASSERVAGGPGETQYF; CDR3nt: TGCGCCAGCAGTGAGCGGGTAGCGGGGGGGCCGGGGGAGACCCAGTACTTC
d_gene: .; j_gene: TRBJ1-2; v_gene: TRBV5-8; abundance: .; len: 15; CDR3aa: CASSLVLSGNYGYTF; CDR3nt: TGTGCCAGCAGCTTGGTCCTGTCGGGTAACTATGGCTACACCTTC
d_gene: .; j_gene: TRBJ2-7; v_gene: TRBV28; abundance: once; len: 12; CDR3aa: CASSLIQDEQYF; CDR3nt: TGTGCCAGCAGCCTCATCCAGGACGAGCAGTACTTC
d_gene: .; j_gene: TRBJ1-4; v_gene: TRBV9; abundance: .; len: 13; CDR3aa: CASSVPGMEKLFF; CDR3nt: TGTGCCAGCAGCGTACCAGGGATGGAAAAACTGTTTTTT
d_gene: TRBD2; j_gene: TRBJ2-2; v_gene: TRBV9; abundance: .; len: 14; CDR3aa: CASSVEGRAGELFF; CDR3nt: TGTGCCAGCAGCGTAGAAGGGAGGGCCGGGGAGCTGTTTTTT
d_gene: TRBD1; j_gene: TRBJ1-1; v_gene: TRBV7-8; abundance: .; len: 15; CDR3aa: CASSFGQGVNTEAFF; CDR3nt: TGTGCCAGCAGCTTCGGACAGGGGGTGAACACTGAAGCTTTCTTT
d_gene: TRBD2; j_gene: TRBJ2-5; v_gene: TRBV27; abundance: .; len: 17; CDR3aa: CASSLLRTSGSQETQYF; CDR3nt: TGTGCCAGCAGTTTACTGAGGACTAGCGGGAGTCAAGAGACCCAGTACTTC
d_gene: .; j_gene: TRBJ1-2; v_gene: TRBV2; abundance: .; len: 12; CDR3aa: CATAREDYGYTF; CDR3nt: TGTGCCACCGCGAGGGAGGACTATGGCTACACCTTC
d_gene: .; j_gene: TRBJ1-1; v_gene: TRBV5-4; abundance: .; len: 15; CDR3aa: CASSSLTDLNTEAFF; CDR3nt: TGTGCCAGCAGCTCCCTGACAGATTTGAACACTGAAGCTTTCTTT
d_gene: TRBD2; j_gene: TRBJ2-1; v_gene: TRBV4-2; abundance: .; len: 16; CDR3aa: CASSQEAGGIYNEQFF; CDR3nt: TGTGCCAGCAGCCAAGAAGCGGGAGGTATTTACAATGAGCAGTTCTTC
d_gene: .; j_gene: TRBJ1-2; v_gene: TRBV25-1; abundance: .; len: 15; CDR3aa: CASSEYSGAIYGYTF; CDR3nt: TGTGCCAGCAGTGAATACAGCGGGGCGATCTATGGCTACACCTTC
d_gene: .; j_gene: TRBJ1-1; v_gene: TRBV19; abundance: few; len: 14; CDR3aa: CASSIEFPLTEAFF; CDR3nt: TGTGCCAGTAGTATTGAATTTCCACTCACTGAAGCTTTCTTT
d_gene: .; j_gene: TRBJ1-6; v_gene: TRBV11-2; abundance: .; len: 15; CDR3aa: CASSPSEGRYSPLHF; CDR3nt: TGTGCCAGCAGCCCCTCCGAGGGAAGGTATTCACCCCTCCACTTT
d_gene: .; j_gene: TRBJ2-1; v_gene: TRBV7-2; abundance: .; len: 15; CDR3aa: CASSPGVSSYNEQFF; CDR3nt: TGTGCCAGCAGCCCGGGAGTCAGCTCCTACAATGAGCAGTTCTTC
d_gene: .; j_gene: TRBJ2-3; v_gene: TRBV5-4; abundance: .; len: 15; CDR3aa: CASSKPGTSTDTQYF; CDR3nt: TGTGCCAGCAGCAAACCCGGGACTAGCACAGATACGCAGTATTTT
d_gene: TRBD2; j_gene: TRBJ2-1; v_gene: TRBV4-2; abundance: .; len: 17; CDR3aa: CASSRVALAGGYNEQFF; CDR3nt: TGTGCCAGCAGCCGGGTAGCACTAGCGGGAGGGTACAATGAGCAGTTCTTC
d_gene: TRBD1; j_gene: TRBJ1-2; v_gene: TRBV2; abundance: .; len: 15; CDR3aa: CASTANRGRNYGYTF; CDR3nt: TGTGCCAGCACCGCTAACAGGGGGCGCAACTATGGCTACACCTTC